Listed below are T cell receptor beta chains from one sample, sequenced in a study of blood T cells in healthy people across ages. From the 5' RACE reads, TCRdb called clonotypes with MiXCR, one entry per CDR3 protein. The sample has some 700,000 distinct CDR3 sequences; around a fifth are singletons. Sequences were obtained from blood. These receptors were collected from a man between 65 and 80 years old in good health. Both conserved end residues are part of each CDR3. The size of a clone is reported for some rows only, either as once, few or many, or as a class for expanded clones.

size: NA; V: TRBV7-9; J: TRBJ2-3; CDR3: CASSSGLAGGYSTDTQYF
size: NA; V: TRBV10-3; J: TRBJ2-3; CDR3: CAISEGGIGTDTQYF
size: many; V: TRBV12-3/TRBV12-4; J: TRBJ1-4; CDR3: CASSFQGEKLFF
size: NA; V: TRBV7-9; J: TRBJ2-7; CDR3: CASSFSGGRSNEQYF
size: few; V: TRBV2; J: TRBJ2-1; CDR3: CASSEISSYNEQFF
size: few; V: TRBV7-2; J: TRBJ1-2; CDR3: CASSSGPQGYYGYTF
size: few; V: TRBV7-9; J: TRBJ2-7; CDR3: CASSLAVSAHEQYF
size: NA; V: TRBV12-3/TRBV12-4; J: TRBJ1-1; CDR3: CASSFPTGMGTEAFF
size: many; V: TRBV7-3; J: TRBJ2-3; CDR3: CASSFDGQGADTQYF
size: NA; V: TRBV19; J: TRBJ1-1; CDR3: CASSWQGEAFF
size: NA; V: TRBV7-7; J: TRBJ2-2; CDR3: CASSSGLAGYTGELFF
size: NA; V: TRBV29-1; J: TRBJ2-4; CDR3: CSVGQTGVKNIQYF
size: NA; V: TRBV24-1; J: TRBJ2-5; CDR3: CATSESGQGEETQYF
size: few; V: TRBV20-1; J: NA; CDR3: CSASRTGVGEQFF
size: NA; V: TRBV6-2/TRBV6-3; J: TRBJ2-1; CDR3: CASTNPGLAINEQFF
size: few; V: TRBV6-2/TRBV6-3; J: TRBJ2-1; CDR3: CASSRGLATYNEQFF
size: NA; V: TRBV18; J: NA; CDR3: CASSPQDGVEQYF
size: NA; V: TRBV29-1; J: TRBJ2-3; CDR3: CSVHETGDTQYF
size: NA; V: TRBV20-1; J: TRBJ2-3; CDR3: CSARPNQTPGYTQYF
size: NA; V: TRBV12-3/TRBV12-4; J: TRBJ2-3; CDR3: CASSSYMSTDTQYF
size: NA; V: TRBV5-1; J: TRBJ2-3; CDR3: CASSSGQPTDTQYF
size: few; V: TRBV7-2; J: TRBJ1-2; CDR3: CASSPEVGRGYTF
size: few; V: TRBV12-3/TRBV12-4; J: TRBJ2-7; CDR3: CASSLGNRGNEQYF
size: NA; V: TRBV12-3/TRBV12-4; J: TRBJ1-1; CDR3: CASSWGTAEAFF
size: NA; V: TRBV13; J: TRBJ1-2; CDR3: CASSRGGVDGYTF
size: few; V: TRBV28; J: TRBJ1-2; CDR3: CASITGGDYGYTF
size: NA; V: TRBV20-1; J: TRBJ2-5; CDR3: CSAREGSGRVETQYF